The sequence of this T cell receptor beta chain was determined in a study of cytomegalovirus exposure and HLA in healthy donors. PCR was performed using 60 Vbeta and 13 Jbeta primers. The protocol was immunoSEQ multiplex PCR, while the TCRdb copy is restricted to in-frame clones and leaves out a portion. The sample contains 150,000 to 200,000 clones, around 77% of which appear only once. Losses at the gene ends were 3 bases for V and 4 bases for J; bases not matched to a gene: 12. The CDR3 length is 18 residues. Germline V lookup: CDR1 SGHRS, CDR2 YFSETQ. Whole-study results and caveats: Accurate HLA-A and HLA-B prediction from TCR beta sequences was reported for most subjects.

In regard to this clone: Its antigen is undetermined.

The sample taken for sequencing was PBMCs. This chain connects TRBV5-1 to TRBJ2-3, with 12 nucleotides matching TRBD2. This receptor was taken from a woman aged 40 to 50 in good health and CMV-seronegative. CDR3 nucleotide sequence: TGCGCCAGCAGCTCCGGACTAGCGGGAAAGACGATACCAGATACGCAGTATTTT. Protein product: CASSSGLAGKTIPDTQYF.